Shown below are 9 T cell receptor beta chains from a single sample sequenced in a study of lymphopenia after photon versus proton radiotherapy. The table came from immunoSEQ multiplex PCR; TCRdb's copy has only in-frame clones and leaves some out. The data contain approximately 20,000 clones, 90% to 95% of them singletons. The material sequenced was peripheral blood, taken from a patient treated with photon-based radiotherapy. These receptor sequences come from a man in his sixties with pancreatic cancer.

In its sample, this clone was seen once. The chain has TRBV7-9 and TRBJ2-7, with D possibly being TRBD2 (5 bases). Germline V lookup: CDR1 SEHNR, CDR2 FQNEAQ (reference sequence). This CDR3 has 11 residues. V gave up 11 bases and J gave up 2 bases, with 10 bases separating them. The CDR3 sequence: CASTGAYEQYF. In nucleotides, the CDR3 is TGTGCCTCAACCGGGGCCTACGAGCAGTACTTC.

The table lists this clone with a few counts. This chain joins TRBV7-8 and TRBJ2-7, with 7 bases that match TRBD2. The CDR3 consists of 14 residues. V shed 3 bases and J 3 bases; nucleotides not matched to a gene: 5. The germline V gene has CDR1 SGHVS and CDR2 FQNEAQ. The CDR3 nucleotides are TGTGCCAGCAGCTTGTTGCGGGGGAACTACGAGCAGTACTTC. It is translated as CASSLLRGNYEQYF.

The V gene is TRBV28, the J gene TRBJ1-1; TRBD1 aligns across 7 bases. Germline CDR1 and CDR2: MDHEN and SYDVKM. Trimming took 5 bases from V and 0 from J; bases not matched to a gene: 6. This CDR3 contains 15 residues. The CDR3 DNA sequence: TGTGCCAGCAGTATAGACAGGGTCATGAACACTGAAGCTTTCTTT. Translation gives CASSIDRVMNTEAFF. The full variable domain, completed using reference TRBV28 and TRBJ1-1, is DVKVTQSSRYLVKRTGEKVFLECVQDMDHENMFWYRQDPGLGLRLIYFSYDVKMKEKGDIPEGYSVSREKKERFSLILESASTNQTSMYLCASSIDRVMNTEAFFGQGTRLTVV.

The chain links TRBV27 to TRBJ1-1; 10 nucleotides align to TRBD1. Germline CDR1 MNHEY, CDR2 SMNVEV (reference sequence). The V segment lost 6 bases and the J segment 4 bases; nucleotides outside the gene matches: 5. The CDR3 is made up of 14 amino acids. The CDR3 nucleotides are TGTGCCAGCAGCTACGACAGGGGGCTCACTGAAGCTTTCTTT. Protein sequence: CASSYDRGLTEAFF.

This rearrangement joins TRBV7-9 to TRBJ2-7; D possibly corresponds to TRBD1 (5 bases). V lost 3 bases, J lost 1 base, and 7 bases lay in between. The CDR3 consists of 13 residues. Germline CDR1 is SEHNR and CDR2 is FQNEAQ (reference sequence). The CDR3 spells CASSFPGSYEQYF. CDR3 DNA: TGTGCCAGCAGCTTCCCAGGGTCCTACGAGCAGTACTTC.

The V gene is TRBV7-2, the J gene TRBJ2-5; possible D gene TRBD1, 5 bases. Trimming took off 3 bases at V and 2 bases at J, with 7 bases between the two ends. The CDR3 contains 13 residues. Germline-derived CDR1 and CDR2 are SGHTA and FQGNSA. This CDR3 is CASSLRQQETQYF. CDR3 coding DNA: TGTGCCAGCAGCTTGAGACAGCAAGAGACCCAGTACTTC.

Only one count was recorded for this clone. The chain links TRBV6-6 to TRBJ2-7; possible D gene TRBD1, 6 bases. The V and J ends lost 6 bases and 1 base respectively, with 19 bases between them. The length of the CDR3 is 16 residues. The germline CDR1 and CDR2 sequences are MNHNY and SVGAGI (reference sequence). CDR3 sequence: CASSPGGGGGSYEQYF. The CDR3, as DNA: TGTGCCAGCAGCCCAGGTGGGGGCGGCGGATCCTACGAGCAGTACTTC.

This sequence joins TRBV5-1 and TRBJ1-4; TRBD1 agrees at 12 bases. Germline-derived CDR1 and CDR2 are SGHRS and YFSETQ. The V and J ends lost 4 bases and 7 bases, in that order; junction bases with no gene match: 5. There are 15 residues in the CDR3. The CDR3 DNA is TGCGCCAGCAGCGTAGGGGACAGGGGGCCTGAAAAACTGTTTTTT. Translating gives CASSVGDRGPEKLFF.

This chain connects TRBV7-9 to TRBJ1-2, with unresolved D. CDR3 length equals 16 residues. Trimming took off 5 bases at V and 4 bases at J, with 20 bases between the two ends. Germline V gene sequence: CDR1 SEHNR, CDR2 FQNEAQ (reference sequence). The CDR3 coding sequence is TGTGCCAGCAGCCAAGGCGGGTCCTCAATCCCCTATGGCTACACCTTC. Protein product: CASSQGGSSIPYGYTF.